Detailed here is one T cell receptor (beta chain). At one end, the junction sequence differs from germline, possibly due to a read error. The record originates from a study of blood T cell repertoires in COVID-19. Whole-study context: Sample material is recorded as cDNA or gDNA derived from T cells, B-cell-depleted T cells, or PBMCs.

Sequencing was performed with immunoSEQ multiplex PCR; in TCRdb, only in-frame clones are kept and a portion is missing. The top ten clones hold over 1% of a sample with 290,000 or so clones, around nine tenths of them seen once. The CDR3 is 14 amino acids. Germline-derived CDR1 and CDR2 are LGHNA and YNFKEQ. Source material: peripheral blood. This receptor was identified in a man between 65 and 85 years old with acute or convalescent COVID-19. The chain is built from TRBV4-2 and TRBJ1-2; maybe TRBD1 (5 bases). The CDR3 is CASSKDSTDYGYTF. The CDR3 DNA is TGTGCCAGCAGCAAAGACAGTACCGACTATGGCTACACCTTC.